A selection of T cell receptor beta chains follows, all from one sample in a study of cytomegalovirus exposure and HLA in healthy donors. Method: immunoSEQ multiplex PCR; TCRdb's copy keeps in-frame clones and lacks some. This specimen shows under 70,000 clones; the ten leading clones hold 12%. Sequencing used PBMCs. All receptors derive from a woman between 25 and 40 years old in good health and CMV-seropositive. Both conserved end residues are part of each CDR3. The order of the fields is J gene, V gene, D gene, CDR3 DNA, CDR3 protein. D genes are given only for firm matches.

TRBJ2-5,TRBV7-2,-,TGTGCCAGCAGCTTGGGCCTTCGAGAGACCCAGTACTTC,CASSLGLRETQYF
TRBJ1-5,TRBV19,-,TGTGCCAGTAGTATAGGGACAGCGGGACGACATCAGCCCCAGCATTTT,CASSIGTAGRHQPQHF
TRBJ2-3,TRBV6-4,TRBD1,TGTGCCAGCAGTGAAGGGACAGGGTCCACAGATACGCAGTATTTT,CASSEGTGSTDTQYF
TRBJ1-3,TRBV6-5,TRBD1,TGTGCCAGCAGTTACGGACAGGGCTCTGGAAACACCATATATTTT,CASSYGQGSGNTIYF
TRBJ2-2,TRBV29-1,-,TGCAGCGTTGTTCGGGGAGTGAACACCGGGGAGCTGTTTTTT,CSVVRGVNTGELFF
TRBJ1-1,TRBV19,-,TGTGCCAGTAGTATTCTGGGGAGGAACACTGAAGCTTTCTTT,CASSILGRNTEAFF
TRBJ1-2,TRBV4-2,-,TGTGCCAGCAGCCAAGAGAGACGGGCCGACAGAACATATGGCTACACCTTC,CASSQERRADRTYGYTF
TRBJ1-5,TRBV5-1,TRBD1,TGCGCCAGCAGCTTGGGATCCAGGGGGAGCAATCAGCCCCAGCATTTT,CASSLGSRGSNQPQHF
TRBJ2-7,TRBV9,-,TGTGCCAGCAGCGTAAGGGGGACGGATTCCTACGAGCAGTACTTC,CASSVRGTDSYEQYF
TRBJ2-5,TRBV29-1,-,TGCAGCGTTGATTGGGGAGACGAGACCCAGTACTTC,CSVDWGDETQYF
TRBJ2-5,TRBV5-1,TRBD1,TGCGCCAGCAGCCACCCGGGACAGGGACCTCAAGAGACCCAGTACTTC,CASSHPGQGPQETQYF
TRBJ2-3,TRBV18,TRBD1,TGTGCCAGCTCACCATTGGACAGGGTGGATACGCAGTATTTT,CASSPLDRVDTQYF
TRBJ2-7,TRBV5-1,-,TGCGCCAGCAGTCATGGCTGGGGCTTTGAGGTCCACTACGAGCAGTACTTC,CASSHGWGFEVHYEQYF
TRBJ2-7,TRBV20-1,-,TGCAGTGCGGTGCCGGTCCACGAGCAGTACTTC,CSAVPVHEQYF